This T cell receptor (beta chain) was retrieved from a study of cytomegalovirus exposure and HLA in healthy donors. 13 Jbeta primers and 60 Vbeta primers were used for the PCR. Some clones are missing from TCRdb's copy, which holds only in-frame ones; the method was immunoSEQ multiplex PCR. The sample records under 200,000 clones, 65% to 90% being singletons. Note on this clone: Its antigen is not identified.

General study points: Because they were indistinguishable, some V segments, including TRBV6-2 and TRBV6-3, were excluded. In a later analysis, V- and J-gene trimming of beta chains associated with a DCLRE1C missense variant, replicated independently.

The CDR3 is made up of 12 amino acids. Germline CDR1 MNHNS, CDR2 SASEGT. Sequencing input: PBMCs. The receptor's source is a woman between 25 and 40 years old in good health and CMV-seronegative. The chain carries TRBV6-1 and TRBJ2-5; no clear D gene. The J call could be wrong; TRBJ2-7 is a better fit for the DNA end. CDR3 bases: TGTGCCAGCAGTTCGGTTCCCTACGAGCAGTACTTC. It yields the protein CASSSVPYEQYF.